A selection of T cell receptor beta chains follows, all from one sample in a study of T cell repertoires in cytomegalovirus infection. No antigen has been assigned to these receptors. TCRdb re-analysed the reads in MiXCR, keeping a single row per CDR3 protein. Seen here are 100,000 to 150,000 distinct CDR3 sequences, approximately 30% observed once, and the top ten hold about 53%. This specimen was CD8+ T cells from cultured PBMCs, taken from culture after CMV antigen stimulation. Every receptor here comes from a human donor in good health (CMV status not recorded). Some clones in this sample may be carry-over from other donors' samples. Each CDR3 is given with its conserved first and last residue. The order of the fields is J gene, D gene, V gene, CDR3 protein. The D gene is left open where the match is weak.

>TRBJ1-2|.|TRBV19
CASSLQGRSGYTF
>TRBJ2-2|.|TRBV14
CASSKGGQFYGELFF
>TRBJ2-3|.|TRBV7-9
CASSLGTRPSTDTQYF
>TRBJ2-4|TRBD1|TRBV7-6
CASSITRQGRWSKNIQYF
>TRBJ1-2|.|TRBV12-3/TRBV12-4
CASSLGEVGYTF
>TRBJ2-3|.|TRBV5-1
CASSFSIGRTDTQYF
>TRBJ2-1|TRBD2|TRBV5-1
CASLQGGSGGPSSYNEQFF
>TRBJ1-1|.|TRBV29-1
CSVVWDFDLNTEAFF
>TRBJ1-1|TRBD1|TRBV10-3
CAISAGERGRRYTEAFF
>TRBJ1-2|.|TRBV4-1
CASSQDRQYGYTF
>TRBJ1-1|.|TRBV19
CASRVKGGMNTEAFF
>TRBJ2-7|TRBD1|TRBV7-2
CASSLLGQGARYEQYF
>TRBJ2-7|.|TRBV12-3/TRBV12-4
CASSFGAAGEQYF
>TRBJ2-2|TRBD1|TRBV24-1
CATSDRTGFGTGELFF
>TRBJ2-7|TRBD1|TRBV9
CASSPMGTGAYEQYF
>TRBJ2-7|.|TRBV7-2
CASSPHIGLSDSYEQYF
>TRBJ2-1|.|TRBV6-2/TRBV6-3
CASRGSTDNEQFF
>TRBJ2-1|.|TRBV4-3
CASSHGTWNEQFF
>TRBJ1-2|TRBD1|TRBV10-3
CAISGQGRVGGDGYTF
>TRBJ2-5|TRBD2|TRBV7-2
CASSNRGGGAFETQYF
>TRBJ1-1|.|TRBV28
CASSSNIAAGLETEAFF
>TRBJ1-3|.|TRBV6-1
CASSRLLSGNTIYF
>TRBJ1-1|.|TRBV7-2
CASSLVIVNTEAFF
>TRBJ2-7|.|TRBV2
CASSPPGQSYEQYF
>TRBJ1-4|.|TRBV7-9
CASSLPGDEKLFF
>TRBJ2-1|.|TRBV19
CASSMAPPGVHEQFF
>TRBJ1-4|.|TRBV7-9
CASSLVVVGSGEKLFF
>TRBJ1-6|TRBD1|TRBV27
CASKTGTEDSPLHF
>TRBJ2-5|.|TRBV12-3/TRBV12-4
CASSWRTDELGHPKGTQYF
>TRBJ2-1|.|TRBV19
CASSTWGGANEQFF
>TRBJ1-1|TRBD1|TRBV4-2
CASSLGTGVTEAFF
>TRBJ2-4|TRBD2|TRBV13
CASSLTSGAAKNIQYF
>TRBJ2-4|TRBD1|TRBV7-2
CASSLGGPTGNKNIQYF
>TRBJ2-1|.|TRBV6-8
CASSKGANSYNEQFF
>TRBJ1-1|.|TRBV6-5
CASRPSSWTEAFF
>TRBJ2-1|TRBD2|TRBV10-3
CAISEAGGGNEQFF
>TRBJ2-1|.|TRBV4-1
CASSQSQGAYNEQFF
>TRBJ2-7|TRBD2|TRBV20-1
CSAEGLAGTSYEQYF
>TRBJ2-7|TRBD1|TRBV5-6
CASSLAGTGIYEQYF
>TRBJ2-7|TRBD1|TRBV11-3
CASSPRAGGEQYF
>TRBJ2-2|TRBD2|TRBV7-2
CASSGDGTSGGVTGELFF
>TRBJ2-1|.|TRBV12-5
CASGFSAGDLYSYNEQFF
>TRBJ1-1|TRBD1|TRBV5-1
CASSWGQGYTEAFF
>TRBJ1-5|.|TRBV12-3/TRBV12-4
CASSFQQDFPQHF
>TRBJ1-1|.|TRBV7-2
CASSRSGAGVMNTEAFF
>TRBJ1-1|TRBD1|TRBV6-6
CASSYSIPRDSKNTEAFF
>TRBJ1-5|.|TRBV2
CASSEVGPGWQPQHF
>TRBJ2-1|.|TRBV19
CASTNPGIEQFF
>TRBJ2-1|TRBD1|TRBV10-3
CAISVGQGAGNEQFF
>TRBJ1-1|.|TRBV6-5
CASSYETGLNTEAFF
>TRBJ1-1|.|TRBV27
CASSLRQADHREAFF
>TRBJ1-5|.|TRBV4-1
CASSQDRAGISNQPQHF
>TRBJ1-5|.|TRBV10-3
CAISESASNQPQHF
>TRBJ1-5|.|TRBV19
CASTPGSPEQPQHF
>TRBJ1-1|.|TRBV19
CASSIPGAPRVAFF
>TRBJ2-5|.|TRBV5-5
CASSGGQLRAETQYF
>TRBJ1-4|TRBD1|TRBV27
CASSWTGSDYEKLFF
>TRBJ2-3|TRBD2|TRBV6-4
CASSASAGGSTDTQYF
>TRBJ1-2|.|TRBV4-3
CASSQERGWDGYTF